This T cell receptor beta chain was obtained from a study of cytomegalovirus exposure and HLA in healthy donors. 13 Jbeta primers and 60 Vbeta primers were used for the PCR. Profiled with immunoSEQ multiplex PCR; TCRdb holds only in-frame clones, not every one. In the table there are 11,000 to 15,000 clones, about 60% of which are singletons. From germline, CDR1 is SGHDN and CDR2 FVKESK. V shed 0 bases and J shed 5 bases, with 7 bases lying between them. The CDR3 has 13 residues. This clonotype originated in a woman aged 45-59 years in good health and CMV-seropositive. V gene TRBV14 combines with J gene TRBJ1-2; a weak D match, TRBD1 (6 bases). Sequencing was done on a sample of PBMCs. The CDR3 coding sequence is TGTGCCAGCAGCCAAGATGGACAGTATGGCTACACCTTC. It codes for CASSQDGQYGYTF.